This T cell receptor (beta chain) is from a study of blood T cell repertoires in COVID-19 (dated by TCRdb to 2018 to 2020). Study-wide context: Collaborator samples came from the United States, Italy and Spain and covered acute and convalescent phases of COVID-19. The prospective study material was composed of cDNA or gDNA derived from T cells, B-cell-depleted T cells, or PBMCs. The dataset comprised deeply sampled blood TCRbeta repertoires from subjects exposed to, actively infected with, or recovered from COVID-19. The repertoires were released in a freely available public database intended as a resource for research on the immune response to SARS-CoV-2. The samples were drawn from the first 160 participants of the ongoing ImmuneRACE study and from roughly 1,300 subjects provided by 6 global collaborators. The sample metadata nearly always contained a de-identified subject ID, COVID-19 status, age in years and sex. Where available, HLA class I and class II types were taken from metadata supplied by the sample provider and were not determined by assay-based typing. The investigation overall reported the following: The amount of clinical and demographic metadata varied by source and participant and was provided uncurated.

The table lists this clone with a count of one. This clone's antigen is unknown. The junction and the germline gene differ at one end; a read error may be behind it. TCRbeta CDR3 regions were amplified from genomic DNA using the immunoSEQ Assay, a bias-controlled multiplex PCR. The authors processed their data as follows. The number of nucleated cells in each sample was estimated from the amplification of reference gene primers within the assay. To quantify the absolute abundance of each unique TCRbeta CDR3 rearrangement, sequence reads were collapsed and filtered. For each sample, productive Simpson clonality was calculated as the square root of Simpson's diversity index over productive rearrangements. The table was pulled from immuneACCESS by TCRdb, which kept in-frame rearrangements only. Such tables lose some clones; where checked, under half of the loss comes from unresolved V genes, and the rest has no known cause. From that table come the V and J calls and clone size; the DNA was used to work out D and trimming. The sample table contains about 150,000 clones; only one count was recorded for approximately 86% of them. The top ten constitute roughly 3.9% of the sample.

In the prospective study, participants were roughly 18 to 89 years old, resided in about two dozen geographic areas of the United States, and were enrolled through a virtual design. In the prospective study, participants were assigned to cohorts based on the clinical history participants reported in a screening survey and a study questionnaire. Exposed participants had been in contact with someone with a PCR-confirmed or clinician-diagnosed COVID-19 case within 2 weeks of study entry. In the prospective study, mobile phlebotomists collected whole blood, serum and a nasopharyngeal or oropharyngeal swab from each participant. Prospective study participants could optionally give additional blood draws and questionnaires over a roughly two-month period. Before DNA extraction, prospective study blood samples were shipped either frozen or at room temperature. From the germline V gene, CDR1 is MNHNS and CDR2 is SASEGT. From the cysteine up to the phenylalanine, the CDR3 has a length of 11 residues. Only the CDR3 DNA is retained, 33 bases long and in frame from the first base.

The material sequenced was PBMCs or T cells enriched from blood (not recorded which). The rearrangement combines TRBV6-1 with TRBJ2-7, with TRBD1 matching 7 junction bases. This TCR derives from a middle-aged woman who had been exposed to COVID-19. The CDR3 region has the sequence CASSEGRGQAF. In nucleotide form, the sequence is TGTGCCAGCAGTGAAGGAAGAGGACAGGCCTTC.